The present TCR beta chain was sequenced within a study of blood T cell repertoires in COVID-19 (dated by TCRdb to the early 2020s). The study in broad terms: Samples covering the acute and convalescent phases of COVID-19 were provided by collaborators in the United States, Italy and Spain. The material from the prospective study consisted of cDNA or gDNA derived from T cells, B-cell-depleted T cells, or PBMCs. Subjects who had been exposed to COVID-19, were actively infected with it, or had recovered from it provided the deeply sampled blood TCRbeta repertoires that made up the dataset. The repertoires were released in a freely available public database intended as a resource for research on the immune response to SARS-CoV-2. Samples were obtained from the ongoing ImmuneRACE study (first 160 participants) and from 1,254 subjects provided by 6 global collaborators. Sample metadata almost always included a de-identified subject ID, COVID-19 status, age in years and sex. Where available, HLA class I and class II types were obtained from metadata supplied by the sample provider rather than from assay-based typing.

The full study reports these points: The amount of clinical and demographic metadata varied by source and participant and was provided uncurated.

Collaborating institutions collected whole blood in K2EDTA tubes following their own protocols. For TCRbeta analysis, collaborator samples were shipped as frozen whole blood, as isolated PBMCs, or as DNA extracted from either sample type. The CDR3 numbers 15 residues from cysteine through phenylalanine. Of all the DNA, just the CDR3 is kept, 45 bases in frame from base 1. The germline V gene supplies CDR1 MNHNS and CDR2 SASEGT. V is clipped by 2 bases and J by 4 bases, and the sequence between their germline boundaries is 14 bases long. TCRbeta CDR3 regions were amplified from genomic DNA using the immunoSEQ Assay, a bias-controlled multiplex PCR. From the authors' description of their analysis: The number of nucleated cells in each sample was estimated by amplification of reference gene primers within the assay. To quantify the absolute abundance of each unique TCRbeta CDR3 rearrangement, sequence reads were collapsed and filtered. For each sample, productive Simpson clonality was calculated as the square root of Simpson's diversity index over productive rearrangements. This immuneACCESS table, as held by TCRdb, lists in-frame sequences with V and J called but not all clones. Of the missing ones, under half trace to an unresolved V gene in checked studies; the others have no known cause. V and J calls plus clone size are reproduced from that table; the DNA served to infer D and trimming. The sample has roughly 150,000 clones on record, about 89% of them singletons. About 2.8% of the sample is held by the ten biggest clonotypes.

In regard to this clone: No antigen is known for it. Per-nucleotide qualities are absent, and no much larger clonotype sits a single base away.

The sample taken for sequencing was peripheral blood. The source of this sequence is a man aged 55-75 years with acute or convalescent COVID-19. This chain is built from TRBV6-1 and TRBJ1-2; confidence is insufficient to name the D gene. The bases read TGTGCCAGCAGTGAATGGTATACGGTATTCTATGGCTACACCTTC. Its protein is CASSEWYTVFYGYTF.